This entry is about one TCR beta chain. Its specificity is unknown. The repertoire was sequenced with immunoSEQ multiplex PCR; TCRdb's copy has only in-frame clones and lacks some. The table shows about 15,000 clones, with just over 70% occurring only once. Trimming cost V 3 bases and J 4 bases, with 16 bases left between them. The CDR3 is 15 residues long. Germline V gives CDR1 GTSNPN, CDR2 SVGIG (reference sequence). These data belong to a study of OX40 agonist ivuxolimab in advanced cancers. General study points: Both blood CD4+ and CD8+ T cells showed clonal growth by week 6 at 0.1 to 3.0 mg/kg.

The sample consisted of CD4+ or CD8+ T cells sorted from blood, taken in a trial of the OX40 agonist ivuxolimab. The gene calls are TRBV30 and TRBJ2-1, with a tentative D call TRBD2 (6 bases). The sequence came from an adult with an advanced solid tumor such as melanoma, head and neck, liver or kidney cancer. The CDR3 region is CAWRGRLAIYNEQFF. The DNA for the CDR3 is TGTGCCTGGAGGGGCCGGCTAGCGATTTACAATGAGCAGTTCTTC.